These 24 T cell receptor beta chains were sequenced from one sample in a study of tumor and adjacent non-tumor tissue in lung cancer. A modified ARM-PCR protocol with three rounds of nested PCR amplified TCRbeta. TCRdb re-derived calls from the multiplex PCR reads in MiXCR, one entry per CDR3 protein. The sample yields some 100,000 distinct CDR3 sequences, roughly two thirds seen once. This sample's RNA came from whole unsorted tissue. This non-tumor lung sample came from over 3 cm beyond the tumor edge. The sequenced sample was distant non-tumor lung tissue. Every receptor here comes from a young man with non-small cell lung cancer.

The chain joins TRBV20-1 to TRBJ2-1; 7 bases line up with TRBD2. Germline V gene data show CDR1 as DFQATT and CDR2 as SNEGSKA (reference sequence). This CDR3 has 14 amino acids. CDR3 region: CNAKLARAYNEQFF. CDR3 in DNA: TGCAATGCAAAACTAGCGAGGGCATACAATGAGCAGTTCTTC.

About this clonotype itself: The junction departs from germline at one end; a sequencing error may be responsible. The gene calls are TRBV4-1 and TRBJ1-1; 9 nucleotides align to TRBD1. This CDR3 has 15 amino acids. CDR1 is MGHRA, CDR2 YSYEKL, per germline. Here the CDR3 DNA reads TGCGCCAGCAGCCATCGGACAGGGGCGGTGACTGATGCTTTCTTT. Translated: CASSHRTGAVTDAFF.

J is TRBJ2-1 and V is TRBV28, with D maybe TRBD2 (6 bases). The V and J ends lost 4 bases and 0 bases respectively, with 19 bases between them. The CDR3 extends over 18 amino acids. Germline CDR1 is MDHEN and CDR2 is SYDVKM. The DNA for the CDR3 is TGTGCCAGCAGTTCACCCATAGCGGTGAAGAGCTCCTACAATGAGCAGTTCTTC. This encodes CASSSPIAVKSSYNEQFF.

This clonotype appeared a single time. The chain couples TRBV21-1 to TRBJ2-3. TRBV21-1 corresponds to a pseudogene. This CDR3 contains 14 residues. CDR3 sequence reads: CASSRGTGTDTQYF. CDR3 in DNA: TGTGCCAGCAGCAGAGGCACCGGCACAGATACGCAGTATTTT.

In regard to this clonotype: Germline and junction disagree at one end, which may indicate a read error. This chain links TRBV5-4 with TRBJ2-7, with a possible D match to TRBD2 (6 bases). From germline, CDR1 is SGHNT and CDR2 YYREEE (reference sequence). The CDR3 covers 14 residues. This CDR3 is CASCFESRREEQYF. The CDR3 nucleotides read TGTGCCAGCTGCTTTGAGTCTCGCCGGGAGGAGCAGTACTTC.

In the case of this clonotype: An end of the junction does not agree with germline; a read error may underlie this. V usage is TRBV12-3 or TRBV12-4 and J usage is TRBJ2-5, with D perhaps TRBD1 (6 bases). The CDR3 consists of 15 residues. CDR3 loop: CASSLWQGYGETQYF. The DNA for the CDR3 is TGTGCCAGCAGTTTGTGGCAGGGGTACGGCGAGACCCAATACTTC.

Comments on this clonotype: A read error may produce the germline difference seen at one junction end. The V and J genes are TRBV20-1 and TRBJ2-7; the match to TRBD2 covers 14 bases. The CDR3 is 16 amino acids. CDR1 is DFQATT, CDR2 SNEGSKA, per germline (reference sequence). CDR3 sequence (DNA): TGCAGTACTAGAGACCAAGGACTAGCGGGGGGTCGCGAGCAGTACTTC. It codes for CSTRDQGLAGGREQYF.

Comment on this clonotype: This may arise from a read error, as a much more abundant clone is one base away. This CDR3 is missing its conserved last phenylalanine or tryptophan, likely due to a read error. CDR3 sequence: CASSEQGGQPQHV. The CDR3 nucleotides are TGCGCCAGCAGTGAGCAAGGCGGCCAGCCCCAGCATGTT. The chain combines TRBV10-2 with TRBJ1-5; D ambiguous. V was cut by 2 bases and J by 7 bases, with 9 bases left in between. The CDR3 contains 13 residues. Germline CDR1 is WSHSY and CDR2 is SAAADI.

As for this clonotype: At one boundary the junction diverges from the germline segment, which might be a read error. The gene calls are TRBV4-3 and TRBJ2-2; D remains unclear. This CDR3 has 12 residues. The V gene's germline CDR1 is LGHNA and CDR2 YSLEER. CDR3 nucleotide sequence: TGCGTCAGCAGCTCCCTCGCCAGGGAGCTGTTTTTT. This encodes CVSSSLARELFF.

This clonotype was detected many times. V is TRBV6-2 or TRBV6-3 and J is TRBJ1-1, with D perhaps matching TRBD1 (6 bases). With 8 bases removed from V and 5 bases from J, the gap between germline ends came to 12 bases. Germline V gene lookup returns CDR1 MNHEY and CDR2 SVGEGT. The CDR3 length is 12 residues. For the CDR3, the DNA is TGTGCCAGCGGGGGGGCGCGGACTGAAGCTTTCTTT. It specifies CASGGARTEAFF.

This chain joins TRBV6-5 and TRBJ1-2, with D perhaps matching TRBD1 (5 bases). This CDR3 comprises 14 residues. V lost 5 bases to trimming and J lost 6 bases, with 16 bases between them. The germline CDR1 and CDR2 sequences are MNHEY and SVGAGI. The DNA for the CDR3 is TGTGCCAGCAGTCTTTTATCAGGGACGGATGGCTACACCTTC. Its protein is CASSLLSGTDGYTF.

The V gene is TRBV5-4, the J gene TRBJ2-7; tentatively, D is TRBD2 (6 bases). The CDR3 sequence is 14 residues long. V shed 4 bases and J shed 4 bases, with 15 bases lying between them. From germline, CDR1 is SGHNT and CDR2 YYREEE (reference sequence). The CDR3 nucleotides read TGTGCCAGCAGCCTAGCGAGAGGGACTTACGAGCAGTACTTC. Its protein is CASSLARGTYEQYF.

CDR3 sequence: CASSPAPGEPQHF. The CDR3 DNA follows: TGCGCCAGCAGCCCCGCACCGGGGGAGCCCCAGCATTTT. This sequence joins TRBV4-1 and TRBJ1-5; D is perhaps TRBD1 (5 bases). From germline, CDR1 is MGHRA and CDR2 YSYEKL. Trimming removed 4 bases from V and 8 bases from J, with 12 bases in between. The CDR3 runs 13 residues.

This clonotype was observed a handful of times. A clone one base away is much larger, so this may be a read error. The CDR3 DNA reads TGTGCCGGCAGCCTAGATACAGCGTTTGGCTACACCTTC. It is translated as CAGSLDTAFGYTF. V gene TRBV5-6 combines with J gene TRBJ1-2; D remains unclear. The CDR3 contains 13 residues. In germline, CDR1 is SGHDT, CDR2 YYEEEE.

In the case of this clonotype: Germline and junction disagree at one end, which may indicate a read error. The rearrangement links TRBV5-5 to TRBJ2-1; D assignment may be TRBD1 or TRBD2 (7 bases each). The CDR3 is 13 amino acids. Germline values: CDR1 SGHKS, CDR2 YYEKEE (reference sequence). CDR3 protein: CASTSNRGGEQFF. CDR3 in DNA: TGTGCCAGCACTTCTAACAGGGGAGGGGAGCAATTCTTC.

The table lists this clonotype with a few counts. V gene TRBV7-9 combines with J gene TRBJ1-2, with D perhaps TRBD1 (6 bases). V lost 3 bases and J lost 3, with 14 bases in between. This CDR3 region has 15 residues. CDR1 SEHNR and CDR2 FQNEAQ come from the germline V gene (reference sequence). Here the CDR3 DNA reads TGTGCCAGCAGCTTTGTGCAGGGGCTCGACTATGGCTACACCTTC. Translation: CASSFVQGLDYGYTF. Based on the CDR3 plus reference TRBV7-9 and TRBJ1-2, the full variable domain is DTGVSQNPRHKITKRGQNVTFRCDPISEHNRLYWYRQTLGQGPEFLTYFQNEAQLEKSRLLSDRFSAERPKGSFSTLEIQRTEQGDSAMYLCASSFVQGLDYGYTFGSGTRLTVV.

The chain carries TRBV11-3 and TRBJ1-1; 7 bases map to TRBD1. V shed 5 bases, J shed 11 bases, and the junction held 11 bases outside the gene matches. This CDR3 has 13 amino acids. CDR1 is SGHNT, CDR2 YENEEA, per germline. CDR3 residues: CASSASGTESAFF. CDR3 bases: TGTGCCAGCAGCGCATCCGGGACAGAGAGTGCTTTCTTT.

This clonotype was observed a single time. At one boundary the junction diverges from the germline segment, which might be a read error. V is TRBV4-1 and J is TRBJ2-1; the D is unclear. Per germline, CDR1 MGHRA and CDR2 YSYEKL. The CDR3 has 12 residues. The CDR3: CASSLTLDVQFF. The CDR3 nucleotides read TGCGCGAGCAGCCTAACCCTCGATGTGCAGTTCTTC.

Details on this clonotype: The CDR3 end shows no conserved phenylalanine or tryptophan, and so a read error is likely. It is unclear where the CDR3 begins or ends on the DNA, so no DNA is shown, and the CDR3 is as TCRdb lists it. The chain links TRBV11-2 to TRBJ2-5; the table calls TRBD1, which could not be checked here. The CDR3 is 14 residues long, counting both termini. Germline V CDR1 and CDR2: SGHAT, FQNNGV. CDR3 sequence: CASSLVPGGETQYS.

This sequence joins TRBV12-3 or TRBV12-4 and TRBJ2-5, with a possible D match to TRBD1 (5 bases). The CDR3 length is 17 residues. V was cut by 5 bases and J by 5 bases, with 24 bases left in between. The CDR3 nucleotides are TGTGCCAGCAGTCGCGACGCAGGGCCCGACCTGGGGGAGACCCAGTACTTC. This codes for CASSRDAGPDLGETQYF.

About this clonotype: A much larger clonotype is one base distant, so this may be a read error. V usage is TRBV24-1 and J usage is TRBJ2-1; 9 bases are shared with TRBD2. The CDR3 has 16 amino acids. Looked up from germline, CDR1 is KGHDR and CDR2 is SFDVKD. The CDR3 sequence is CATSDFGLAGHNELFF. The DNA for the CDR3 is TGTGCCACCAGTGATTTTGGGCTAGCGGGGCACAATGAGCTGTTCTTC.

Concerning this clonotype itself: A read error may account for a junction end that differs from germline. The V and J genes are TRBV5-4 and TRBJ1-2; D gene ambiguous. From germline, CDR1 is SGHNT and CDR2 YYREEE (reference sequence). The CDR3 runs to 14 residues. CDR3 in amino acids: CASNLVDPEYGYTF. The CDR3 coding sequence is TGTGCCAGCAACTTGGTTGACCCCGAATATGGCTACACCTTC.

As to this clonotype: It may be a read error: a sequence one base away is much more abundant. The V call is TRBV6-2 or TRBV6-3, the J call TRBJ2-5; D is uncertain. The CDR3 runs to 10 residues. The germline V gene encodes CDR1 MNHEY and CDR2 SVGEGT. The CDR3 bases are TGTGCCAGCAGTCAAGAGACCCATTACTTC. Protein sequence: CASSQETHYF.

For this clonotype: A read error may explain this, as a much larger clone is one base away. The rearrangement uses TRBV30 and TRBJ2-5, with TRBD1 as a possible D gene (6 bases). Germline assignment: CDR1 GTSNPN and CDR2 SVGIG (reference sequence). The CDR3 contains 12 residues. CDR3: CPGTGNSETQYF. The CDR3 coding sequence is TGTCCCGGTACAGGGAATAGTGAGACCCAGTACTTC.